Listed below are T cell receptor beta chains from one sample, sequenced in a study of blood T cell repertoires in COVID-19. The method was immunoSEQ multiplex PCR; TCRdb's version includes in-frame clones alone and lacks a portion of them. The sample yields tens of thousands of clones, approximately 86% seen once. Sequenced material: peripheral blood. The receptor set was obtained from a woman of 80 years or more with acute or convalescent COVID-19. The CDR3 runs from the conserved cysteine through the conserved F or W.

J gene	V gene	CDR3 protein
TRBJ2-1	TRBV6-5	CASSPGGVTGQFF
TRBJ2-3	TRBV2	CASSETSGGIGTDTQYF
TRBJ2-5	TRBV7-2	CASSLAGGAETQYF
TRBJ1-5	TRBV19	CASSQTVNQPQHF
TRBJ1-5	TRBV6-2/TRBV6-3	CASSYAPTGKGNQPQHF
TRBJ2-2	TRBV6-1	CASRGTVNTGELFF
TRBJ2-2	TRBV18	CASSPSSGGANTGELFF
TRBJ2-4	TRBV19	CASSISGAKNIQYF
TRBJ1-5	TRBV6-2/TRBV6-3	CASSTGSQPQHF
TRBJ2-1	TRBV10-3	CAISEEGQISIEQFF
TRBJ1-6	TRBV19	CASSNRDRGSPLHF
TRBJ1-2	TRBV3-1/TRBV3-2	CASSRTGGSGYTF
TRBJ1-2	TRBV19	CASSRKDRENYGYTF
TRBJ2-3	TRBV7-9	CASSLAGGDTQYF
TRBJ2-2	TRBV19	CASSIRGQGAVGELFF
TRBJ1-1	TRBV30	CAWSRGKGTEAFF
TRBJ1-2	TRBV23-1	CASSQGQGFYGYTF
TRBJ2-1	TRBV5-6	CASSLERTSVTYNEQFF
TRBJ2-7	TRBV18	CASSSQITTGGESYEQYF
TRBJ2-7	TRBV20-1	CSASPGLRISDEQYF
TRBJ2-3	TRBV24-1	CATSDADRGEDTQYF
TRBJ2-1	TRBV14	CASSRVGSLYNEQFF
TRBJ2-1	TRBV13	CASSLSIASSYNEQFF
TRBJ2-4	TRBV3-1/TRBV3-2	CASSQGDRGGGAKNIQYF
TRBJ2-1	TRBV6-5	CAGSGDHYNEQFF
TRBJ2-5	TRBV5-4	CASSSMGTSGVGQTQYF
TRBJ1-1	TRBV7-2	CASSPSGGAVEAFF
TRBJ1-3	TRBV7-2	CASSQTLSGNTIYF
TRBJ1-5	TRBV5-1	CASSLGGQTINQPQHF
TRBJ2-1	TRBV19	CASRSGTTHYNEQFF
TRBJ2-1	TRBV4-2	CASSQDQAGEDNEQFF
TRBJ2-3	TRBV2	CASRTGLAGKLYF
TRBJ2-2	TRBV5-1	CASSQITTGSTGELFF
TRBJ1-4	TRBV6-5	CASSYSGTGGNEKLFF
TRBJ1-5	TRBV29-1	CSVELSSNQPQHF
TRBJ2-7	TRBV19	CASSQLAGGYEQYF
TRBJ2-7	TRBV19	CASSIVAGGSYEQYF
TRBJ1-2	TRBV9	CASSADRVGGYTF
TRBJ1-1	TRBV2	CASSDNGDTEAFF
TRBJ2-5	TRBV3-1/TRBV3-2	CASGSVGGGETQYF